The entry below describes one T cell receptor (beta chain). What this receptor recognizes is not known. Base qualities are not recorded, but no much larger clone differs from it by a single base. These data belong to a study of beta chain features in type 1 diabetes (dated by TCRdb to 2017 to 2018). About the study as a whole: Mean age, gender distribution, total cell number and subset yield were not different between patients and healthy donors. A total of 107,917,701 sorted cells were examined across all samples, and the number of cells per subset was strongly correlated with RNA yield. In the study, TCRB repertoires of sorted circulating CD4+ T cell subsets from recently diagnosed type 1 diabetes patients were compared with those of matched healthy donors. Regulatory and stem cell-like memory subsets were obtained from only 8 patients and roughly 8 healthy donors, while naive and central memory subsets were obtained from all 30 or so donors.

All of the isolated RNA was reverse transcribed with the High Capacity cDNA Reverse Transcription Kit, so expressed TCRB transcripts were sequenced. Deep immunoSEQ sequencing was performed on naive, central memory and regulatory T cell samples, with an average of around 3.4 million total reads per sample. After sorted cells were lysed in RLT buffer, RNA was extracted with DNase-treated RNeasy Micro or Mini kits, with the choice depending on cell number. Each cell subset was processed on its own to prevent cross-contamination, while patient and healthy donor samples were processed together. Using the immunoSEQ multiplex PCR, TCRB sequences were amplified from cDNA into 87-bp fragments spanning the CDR3 region. Amplicons were sequenced on the Illumina HiSeq platform. In the original analysis: Synthetic template baselines were used to correct PCR bias computationally, reads within Hamming distance 2 were collapsed together, and singletons that could not be merged were discarded. By aligning reads against IMGT, V, D and J genes, CDR3 length, and insertions or deletions at six rearrangement sites were assigned. Within each subset, clonotype counts were normalized to sorted cell number, after which true diversity and Gini coefficients were computed with the tcR R package. The overlap coefficient, calculated on TCRB nucleotide sequences, was used to measure repertoire sharing. TCRdb mirrors the immuneACCESS table, restricted to in-frame sequences. Some clones are absent from its copies; in checked studies, under half trace to an unresolved V gene, and the reason for the others is unknown. V and J calls and clone size follow that table, whereas D and trimming were derived from the DNA. This sample is represented by 250,000 to 300,000 clones; 8% of them were singletons. Of the sample, 1% falls within the top ten clones.

Each donor gave one peripheral blood draw, around 100 mL on average, collected into heparinised tubes. Naive, central memory, regulatory and stem cell-like memory CD4+ T cells were sorted on a BD FACSAria II using a panel including CD45RO, CCR7, CD25, CD127, CD95 and CD27. All sorted populations exceeded 98% purity. Right away, PBMCs were isolated by Lymphoprep density gradient centrifugation and were stained directly, with no culture step. So that batch effects would be minimized, each experiment stained and sorted samples in pairs, pairing one healthy donor with one patient. For this chain, trimming is 6 bases at the V end and 3 bases at the J end, and the number of junction bases without a gene match is 10. CDR1 SQVTM and CDR2 ANQGSEA were looked up in the germline V gene. The CDR3 has 15 amino acids, counting the end cysteine and phenylalanine. CDR3 DNA is the only sequence kept; it has 45 bases, read in frame from the first base.

The full study reports these points: A moderate but significant shortening of TCRB CDR3 length was observed in type 1 diabetes patients in all four CD4+ subsets. Only small numbers of individuals were included in the HLA sub-analyses, which left unresolved whether HLA type had any influence on TCRB rearrangement. At VDJ recombination sites, patients with type 1 diabetes made fewer insertions and deleted more nucleotides, a pattern implying thymic rearrangement abnormalities. Sequencing cDNA rather than genomic DNA could over-represent highly expressing activated cells, although activation and CD3 levels did not differ between groups. PCR might favor shorter templates, but patient and control samples were amplified and corrected together, so any skew would affect both groups equally. Naive, central memory and regulatory TCRB repertoires appeared to be more similar among patients than among healthy donors.

The source material was central memory CD4+ T cells from blood. Recombination linked TRBV29-1 to TRBJ2-1; 8 middle bases align to TRBD1. The TCR originated in a woman aged 18-29 years in good health. The sequenced DNA: TGCAGCGTGTCTGCCGGGACAGGTAGCTACAATGAGCAGTTCTTC. Protein translation: CSVSAGTGSYNEQFF.